This T cell receptor beta chain was recorded in a study of cytomegalovirus exposure and HLA in healthy donors. Study-wide findings and caveats: Earlier analysis looked at TCR beta V segments, and most were productive about 87% or about 30% of the time. In a later analysis, across HLA loci, associated TCR counts were highest for DRB1, lowest for HLA-C. Most subjects' HLA-A and HLA-B alleles were reportedly predicted from TCR beta sequences.

The germline V and J ends were trimmed by 2 bases and 5 bases, with 16 bases remaining between them. The CDR3 sequence is 15 residues long. The germline CDR1 and CDR2 sequences are SGDLS and YYNGEE. The study ran its PCR with 60 Vbeta and 13 Jbeta primers. Method: immunoSEQ multiplex PCR; TCRdb's copy keeps in-frame clones and lacks some. The profile covers about 150,000 clones, with 64% appearing a single time and 3% taken by the ten largest. A few counts support this clone. Its antigen is unidentified. The TCR was taken from a woman aged 30 to 39 in good health and CMV-seropositive. Sequencing was carried out using PBMCs. The V and J genes are TRBV9 and TRBJ2-5; a weak D match, TRBD2 (5 bases). The CDR3 sequence is CASSVTDWVSETQYF. In DNA form, the CDR3 reads TGTGCCAGCAGCGTTACGGACTGGGTGTCGGAGACCCAGTACTTC.